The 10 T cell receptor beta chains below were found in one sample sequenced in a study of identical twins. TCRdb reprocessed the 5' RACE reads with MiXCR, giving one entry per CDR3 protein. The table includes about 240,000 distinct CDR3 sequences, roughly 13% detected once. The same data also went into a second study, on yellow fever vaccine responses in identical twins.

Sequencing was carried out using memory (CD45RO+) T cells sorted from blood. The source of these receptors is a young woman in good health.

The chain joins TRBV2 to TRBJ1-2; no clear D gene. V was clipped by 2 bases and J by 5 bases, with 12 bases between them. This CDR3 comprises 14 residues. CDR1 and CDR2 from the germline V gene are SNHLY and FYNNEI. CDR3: CASSEMGRNYGYTF. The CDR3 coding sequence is TGTGCCAGCAGTGAAATGGGAAGGAATTATGGCTACACCTTC.

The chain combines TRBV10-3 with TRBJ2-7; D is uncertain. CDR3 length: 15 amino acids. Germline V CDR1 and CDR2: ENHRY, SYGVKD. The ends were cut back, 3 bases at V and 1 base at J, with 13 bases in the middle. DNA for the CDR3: TGTGCCATCAGTGAAAAGGACGGAGAGTCCTACGAGCAGTACTTC. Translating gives CAISEKDGESYEQYF.

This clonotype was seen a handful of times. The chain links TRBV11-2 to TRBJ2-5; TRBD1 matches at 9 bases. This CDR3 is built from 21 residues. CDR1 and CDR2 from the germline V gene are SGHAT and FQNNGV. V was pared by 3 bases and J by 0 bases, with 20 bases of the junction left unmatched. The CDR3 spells CASSFLNYRGRKSYNQETQYF. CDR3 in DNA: TGTGCCAGCAGCTTCCTCAATTACAGGGGGCGAAAATCCTACAACCAAGAGACCCAGTACTTC.

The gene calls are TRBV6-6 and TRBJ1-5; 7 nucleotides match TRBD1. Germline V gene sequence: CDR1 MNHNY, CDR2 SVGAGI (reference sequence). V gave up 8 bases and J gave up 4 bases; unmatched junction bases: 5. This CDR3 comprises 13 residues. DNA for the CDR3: TGTGCCAGCCGTGACAGGGAGAATCAGCCCCAGCATTTT. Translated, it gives CASRDRENQPQHF.

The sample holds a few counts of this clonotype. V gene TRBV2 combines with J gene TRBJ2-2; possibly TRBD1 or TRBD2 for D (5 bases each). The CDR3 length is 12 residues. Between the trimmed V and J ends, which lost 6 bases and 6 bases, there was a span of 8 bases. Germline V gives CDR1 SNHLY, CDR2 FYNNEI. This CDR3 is CASRVGAGELFF. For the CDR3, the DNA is TGTGCCAGCAGAGTGGGGGCCGGGGAGCTGTTTTTT.

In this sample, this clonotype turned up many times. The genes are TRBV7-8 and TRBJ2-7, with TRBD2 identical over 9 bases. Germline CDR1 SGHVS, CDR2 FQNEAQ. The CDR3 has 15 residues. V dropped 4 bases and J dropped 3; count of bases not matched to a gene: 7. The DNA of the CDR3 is TGTGCCAGCAGCTCCCAAGCGGGAGGTAACTACGAGCAGTACTTC. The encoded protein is CASSSQAGGNYEQYF.

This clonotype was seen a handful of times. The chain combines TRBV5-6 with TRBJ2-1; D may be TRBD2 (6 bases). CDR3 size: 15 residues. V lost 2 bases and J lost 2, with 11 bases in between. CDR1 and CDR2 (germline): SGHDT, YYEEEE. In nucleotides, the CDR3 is TGTGCCAGCAGCTTCGGGACTCTGACCTACAATGAGCAGTTCTTC. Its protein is CASSFGTLTYNEQFF.

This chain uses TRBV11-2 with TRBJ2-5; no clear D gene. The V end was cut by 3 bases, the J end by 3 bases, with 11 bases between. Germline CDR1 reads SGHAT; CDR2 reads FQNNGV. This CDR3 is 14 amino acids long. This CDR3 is CASSFYDTKETQYF. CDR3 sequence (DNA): TGTGCCAGCAGCTTTTATGATACAAAAGAGACCCAGTACTTC.

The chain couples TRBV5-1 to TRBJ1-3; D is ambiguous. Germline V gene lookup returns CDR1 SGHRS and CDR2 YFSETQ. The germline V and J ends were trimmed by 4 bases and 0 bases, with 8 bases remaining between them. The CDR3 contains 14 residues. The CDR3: CASSPRPSGNTIYF. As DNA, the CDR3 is TGCGCCAGCAGCCCTCGCCCCTCTGGAAACACCATATATTTT.

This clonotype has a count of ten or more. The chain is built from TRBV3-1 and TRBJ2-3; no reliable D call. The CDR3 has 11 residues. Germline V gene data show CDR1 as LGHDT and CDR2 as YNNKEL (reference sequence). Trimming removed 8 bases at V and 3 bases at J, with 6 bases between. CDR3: CASGKTDTQYF. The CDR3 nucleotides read TGTGCCAGCGGGAAGACAGATACGCAGTATTTT.